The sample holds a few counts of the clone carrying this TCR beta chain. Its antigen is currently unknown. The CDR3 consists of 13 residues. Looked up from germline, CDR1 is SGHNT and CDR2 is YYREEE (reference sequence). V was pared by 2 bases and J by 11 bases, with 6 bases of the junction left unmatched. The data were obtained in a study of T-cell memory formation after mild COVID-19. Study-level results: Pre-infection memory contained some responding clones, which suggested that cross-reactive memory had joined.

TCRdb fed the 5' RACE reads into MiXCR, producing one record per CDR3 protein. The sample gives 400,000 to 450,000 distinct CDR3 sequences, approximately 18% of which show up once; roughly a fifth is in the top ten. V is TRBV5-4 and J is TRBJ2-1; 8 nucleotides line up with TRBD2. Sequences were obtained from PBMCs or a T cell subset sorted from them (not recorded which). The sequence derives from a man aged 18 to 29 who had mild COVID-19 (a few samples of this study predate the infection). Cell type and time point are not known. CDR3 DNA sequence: TGTGCCAGCAGCTTTGCGGGGGGCCCTCAGCAGTTCTTC. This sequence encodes CASSFAGGPQQFF.